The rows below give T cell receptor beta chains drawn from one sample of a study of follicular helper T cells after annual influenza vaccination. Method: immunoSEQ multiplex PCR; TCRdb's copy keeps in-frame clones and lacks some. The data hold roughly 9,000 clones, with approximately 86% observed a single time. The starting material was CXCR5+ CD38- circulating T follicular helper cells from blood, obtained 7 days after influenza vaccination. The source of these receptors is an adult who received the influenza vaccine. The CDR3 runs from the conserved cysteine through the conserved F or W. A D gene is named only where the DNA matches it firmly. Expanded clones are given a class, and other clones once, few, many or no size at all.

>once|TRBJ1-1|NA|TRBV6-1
TGTGCCAGCAAGGAACAGCTGAACACTGAAGCTTTCTTT
CASKEQLNTEAFF
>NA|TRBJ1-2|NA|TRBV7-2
TGTGCCAGCAGCTCGGACTCTTGGGGGGGCTATGGCTACACCTTC
CASSSDSWGGYGYTF
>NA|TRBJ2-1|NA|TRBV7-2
TGTGCCAGCAGCTTAGAAAGGGGGGACTACAATGAGCAGTTCTTC
CASSLERGDYNEQFF
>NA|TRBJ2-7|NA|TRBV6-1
TGTGCCAGCAGTGACTCTGCCGGGGTAGGCGAGCAGTACTTC
CASSDSAGVGEQYF
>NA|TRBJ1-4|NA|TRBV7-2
TGTGCCAGCAGCGATCAGGGGTCTAATGAAAAACTGTTTTTT
CASSDQGSNEKLFF
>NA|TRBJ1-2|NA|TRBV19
TGTGCCAGCAGAACAGGGACCTACTCTAACTATGGCTACACCTTC
CASRTGTYSNYGYTF
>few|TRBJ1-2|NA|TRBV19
TGTGCCAGTAGTTCCGACCTAGGGGAGACAGTCTATGGCTACACCTTC
CASSSDLGETVYGYTF
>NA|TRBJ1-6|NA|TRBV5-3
TGTGCCAGCAGCCGCGAATCGGGAACCCTCCACTTT
CASSRESGTLHF
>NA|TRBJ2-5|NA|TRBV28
TGTGCCAGCAGTTTAAGGCTCCAAGAGACCCAGTACTTC
CASSLRLQETQYF
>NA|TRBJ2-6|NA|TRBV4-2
TGTGCCAGCAGCGATCGAGCCAAAGTACAAAGTCGGGCCAACGTCCTGACTTTC
CASSDRAKVQSRANVLTF
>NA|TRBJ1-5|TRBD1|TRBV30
TGTGCCTGGAGTGGACAGGGGGGATCGGGTCAGCCCCAGCATTTT
CAWSGQGGSGQPQHF
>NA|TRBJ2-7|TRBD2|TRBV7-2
TGTGCCAGCAGCCAGCGGGGCGGAGCCTACGAGCAGTACTTC
CASSQRGGAYEQYF
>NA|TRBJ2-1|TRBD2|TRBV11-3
TGTGCCAGCAGCCTCGGACTAGCTTCCTACAATGAGCAGTTCTTC
CASSLGLASYNEQFF
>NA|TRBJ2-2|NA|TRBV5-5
TGTGCCAGCAGCTTGGAATTTGGGGAGCTGTTTTTT
CASSLEFGELFF
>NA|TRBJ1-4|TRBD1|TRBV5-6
TGTGCCAGCAGCTCTCCGGACAGGGAGGATGAAAAACTGTTTTTT
CASSSPDREDEKLFF
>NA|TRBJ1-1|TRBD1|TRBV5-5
TGTGCCAGCAGTATTGTCCTCGGAACAGGGGGAACTGAAGCTTTCTTT
CASSIVLGTGGTEAFF
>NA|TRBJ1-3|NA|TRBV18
TGTGCCAGCTCACCACAGGGGCAACCTGGAAACACCATATATTTT
CASSPQGQPGNTIYF
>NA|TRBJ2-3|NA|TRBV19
TGTGCCAGTAGATCGATGAGCACAGATACGCAGTATTTT
CASRSMSTDTQYF
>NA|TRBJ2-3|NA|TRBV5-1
TGCGCCAGCAGCTTGGTTTACACAGATACGCAGTATTTT
CASSLVYTDTQYF
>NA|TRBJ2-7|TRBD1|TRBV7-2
TGTGCCAGCAGCAGACAGGGTGGGGTGGACGAGCAGTACTTC
CASSRQGGVDEQYF
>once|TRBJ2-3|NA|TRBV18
TGTGCCAGCTCACCAACAAACGGGGATACGCAGTATTTT
CASSPTNGDTQYF
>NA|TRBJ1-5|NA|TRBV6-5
TGTGCCAGCTTGAGGGACGGCCTAGGGCCCCAGCATTTT
CASLRDGLGPQHF
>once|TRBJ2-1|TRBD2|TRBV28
TGTGCCAGCAGTTTAACTGCTAGCGGGGCCTACAATGAGCAGTTCTTC
CASSLTASGAYNEQFF
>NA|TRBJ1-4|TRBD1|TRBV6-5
TGTGCCAGCAGACCAGACAGGGGGACTAATGAAAAACTGTTTTTT
CASRPDRGTNEKLFF
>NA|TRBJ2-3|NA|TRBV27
TGTGCCAGCAGACGCGGAGCAACAGGGAGCACAGATACGCAGTATTTT
CASRRGATGSTDTQYF
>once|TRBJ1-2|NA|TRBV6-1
TGTGCCAGCACCAACCCGACAGTCTATGGCTACACCTTC
CASTNPTVYGYTF
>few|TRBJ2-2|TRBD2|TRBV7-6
TGTGCCAGCAGCTTACCGGGACTAGCGGGAACCGGGGAGCTGTTTTTT
CASSLPGLAGTGELFF
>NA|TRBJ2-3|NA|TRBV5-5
TGTGCCAGCAGCGCCGCCCCCCACTCTAGCACAGATACGCAGTATTTT
CASSAAPHSSTDTQYF
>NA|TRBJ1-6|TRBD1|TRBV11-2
TGTGCCAGCAGCCCAACAGGGGGGAAGTACGTTAGTTCACCCCTCCACTTT
CASSPTGGKYVSSPLHF